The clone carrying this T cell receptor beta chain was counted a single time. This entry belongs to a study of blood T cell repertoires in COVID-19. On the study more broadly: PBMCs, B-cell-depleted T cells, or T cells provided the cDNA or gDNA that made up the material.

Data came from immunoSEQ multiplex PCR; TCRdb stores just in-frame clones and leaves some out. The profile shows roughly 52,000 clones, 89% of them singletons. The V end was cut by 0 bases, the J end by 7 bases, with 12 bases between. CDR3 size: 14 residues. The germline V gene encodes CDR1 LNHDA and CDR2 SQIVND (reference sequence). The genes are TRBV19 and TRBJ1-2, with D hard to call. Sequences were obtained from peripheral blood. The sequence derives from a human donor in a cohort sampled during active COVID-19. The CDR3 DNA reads TGTGCCAGTAGTATAGACGGGAACCCCTTTGGCTACACCTTC. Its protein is CASSIDGNPFGYTF.